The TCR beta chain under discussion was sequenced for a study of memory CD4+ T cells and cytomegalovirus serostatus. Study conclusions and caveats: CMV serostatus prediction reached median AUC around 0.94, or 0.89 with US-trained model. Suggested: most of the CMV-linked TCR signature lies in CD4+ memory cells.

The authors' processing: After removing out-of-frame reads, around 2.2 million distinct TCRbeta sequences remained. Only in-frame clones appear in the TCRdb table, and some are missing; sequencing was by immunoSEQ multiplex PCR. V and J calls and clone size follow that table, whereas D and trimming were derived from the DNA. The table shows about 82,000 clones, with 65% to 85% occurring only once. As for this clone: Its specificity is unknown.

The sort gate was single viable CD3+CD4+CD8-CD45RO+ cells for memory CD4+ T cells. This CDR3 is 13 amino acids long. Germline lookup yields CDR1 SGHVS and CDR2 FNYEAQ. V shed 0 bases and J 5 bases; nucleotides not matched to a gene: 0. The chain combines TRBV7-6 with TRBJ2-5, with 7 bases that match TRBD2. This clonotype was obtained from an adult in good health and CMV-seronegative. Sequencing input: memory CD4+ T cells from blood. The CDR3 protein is CASSLARGETQYF. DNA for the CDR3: TGTGCCAGCAGCTTAGCGCGGGGGGAGACCCAGTACTTC.